The present T cell receptor beta chain was sequenced within a study of T cell responses to AZD1222 COVID-19 vaccine. Study-wide results and limits: The peak T cell response came first, and repertoires were sampled only after it. At baseline, just five or six AZD1222 recipients tested seropositive. White British donors predominated, females outnumbered males, and clonal diversity was possibly underestimated. Unmutated regions of variants are reportedly targeted by nearly half of spike-specific TCRs.

Worth noting for this clone: What it binds is unknown.

Produced via immunoSEQ multiplex PCR; TCRdb's table is partial and in-frame only. The table has some 120,000 clones, around 87% seen once. The TCR was taken from an adult in good health. Sequenced material: peripheral blood, taken on day 0 of AZD1222 vaccination.

In nucleotides, the CDR3 is TGTGCCAGCAGCTTTCCCGGCTCCCGACGGACCACTGAAGCTTTCTTT. Protein: CASSFPGSRRTTEAFF. The gene calls are TRBV7-2 and TRBJ1-1, with D uncertain. V lost 3 bases, J lost 4 bases, and 18 bases lay in between. Germline values: CDR1 SGHTA, CDR2 FQGNSA. The CDR3 is made up of 16 amino acids.